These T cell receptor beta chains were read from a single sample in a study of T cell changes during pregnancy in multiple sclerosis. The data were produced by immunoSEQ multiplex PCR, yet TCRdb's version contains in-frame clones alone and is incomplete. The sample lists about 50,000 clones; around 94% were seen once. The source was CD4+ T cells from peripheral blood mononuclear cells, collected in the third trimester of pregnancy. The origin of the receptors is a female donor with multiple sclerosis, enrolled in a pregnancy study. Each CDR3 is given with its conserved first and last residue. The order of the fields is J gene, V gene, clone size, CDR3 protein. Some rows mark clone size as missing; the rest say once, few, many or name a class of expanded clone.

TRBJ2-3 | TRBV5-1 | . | CASSLGSGDRTDTQYF
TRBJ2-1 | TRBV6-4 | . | CASTEIAGAPYNEQFF
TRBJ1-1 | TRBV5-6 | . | CASSSPGQGNTEAFF
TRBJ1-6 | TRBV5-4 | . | CASSSRTGPTGNSPLHF
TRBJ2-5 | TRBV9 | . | CASSPRAPTGETQYF
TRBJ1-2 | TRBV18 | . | CASSPGQGVYGYTF
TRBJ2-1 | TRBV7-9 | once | CASSRGQGTGEQFF
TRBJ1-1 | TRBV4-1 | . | CASSQPVNTEAFF
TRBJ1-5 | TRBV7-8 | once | CASSLADRVSNQPQHF
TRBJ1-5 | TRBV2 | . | CASSDEGDSNQPQHF
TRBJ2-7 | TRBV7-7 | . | CASSEDRLSYEQYF
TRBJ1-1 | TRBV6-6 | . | CASSYSAQRTEAFF
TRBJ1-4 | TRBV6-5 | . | CASSYATGFAEKLFF
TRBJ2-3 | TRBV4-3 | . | CASSQVGLADTQYF
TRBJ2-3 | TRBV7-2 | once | CASSPDRVAGDTQYF
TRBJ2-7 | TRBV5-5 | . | CASSLTGVYEQYF
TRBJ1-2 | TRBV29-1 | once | CSVGDRPNYGYTF
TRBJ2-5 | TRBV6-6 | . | CASNRQGQETQYF
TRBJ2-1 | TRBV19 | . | CASTSGGPFSYNEQFF
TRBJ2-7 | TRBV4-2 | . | CASSQDPGTGSSYEQYF
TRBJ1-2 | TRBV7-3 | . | CASSLTQGGYTF
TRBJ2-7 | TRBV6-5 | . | CASNRGGYEQYF
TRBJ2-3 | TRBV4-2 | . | CASSQEPYRVTQYF
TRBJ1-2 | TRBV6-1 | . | CASSPGIFYGYTF
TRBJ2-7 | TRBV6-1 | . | CASNQGAISSYEQYF
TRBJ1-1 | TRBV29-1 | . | CSEGQTNTEAFF
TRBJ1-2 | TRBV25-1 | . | CASKPGEDYGYTF
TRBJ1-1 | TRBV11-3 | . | CASSSRGGATEAFF
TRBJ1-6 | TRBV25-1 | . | CASSVGGQNNSPPHF
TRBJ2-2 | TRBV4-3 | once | CASSQDRLAGELFF
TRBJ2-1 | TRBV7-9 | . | CASSPLAGSSYNEQFF
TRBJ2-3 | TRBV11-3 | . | CASSLDLGGAGADTQYF
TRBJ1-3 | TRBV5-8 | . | CASSLGWGELGNTIYF
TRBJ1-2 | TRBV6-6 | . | CASSYSGRGIGYTF
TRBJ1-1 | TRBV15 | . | CATSRAAGMNTEAFF
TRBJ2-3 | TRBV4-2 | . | CASSGREQSSTDTQYF
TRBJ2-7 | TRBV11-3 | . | CASSLDSQAYEQYF
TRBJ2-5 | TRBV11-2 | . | CASRKGPDQETQYF
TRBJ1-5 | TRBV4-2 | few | CASSPREGYQPQHF
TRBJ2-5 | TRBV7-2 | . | CASSGDRGWVTQYF
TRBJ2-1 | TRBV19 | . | CASSIGLAGSSYNEQFF
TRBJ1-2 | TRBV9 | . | CASSVEPGGTYGYTF
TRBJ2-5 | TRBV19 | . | CASHRRGGGVQTQYF
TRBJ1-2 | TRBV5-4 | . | CASSSQTGEKYGYTF
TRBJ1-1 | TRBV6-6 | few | CASSYPMNTEAFF
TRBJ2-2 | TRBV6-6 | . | CASSQNRATTGELFF
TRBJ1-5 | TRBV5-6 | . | CASSYGTGSNEPQHF
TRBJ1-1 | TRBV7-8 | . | CASSRHRQEAFF
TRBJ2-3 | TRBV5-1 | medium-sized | CASSQDRVPDTQYF
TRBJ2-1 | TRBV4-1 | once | CASSHPTGRMVDEQFF
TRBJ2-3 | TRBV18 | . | CASSPTGGSTDTQYF
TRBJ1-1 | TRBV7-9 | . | CASSPRQANTEAFF
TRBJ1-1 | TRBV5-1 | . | CASSLSGGRGTEAFF
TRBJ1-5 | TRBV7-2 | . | CASSLGGTASNQPQHF
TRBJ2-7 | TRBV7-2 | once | CASSLAPQGANSYEQYF
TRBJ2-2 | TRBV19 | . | CASSLGQGAGELFF
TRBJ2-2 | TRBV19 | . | CASSIVGLAGGNTGELFF